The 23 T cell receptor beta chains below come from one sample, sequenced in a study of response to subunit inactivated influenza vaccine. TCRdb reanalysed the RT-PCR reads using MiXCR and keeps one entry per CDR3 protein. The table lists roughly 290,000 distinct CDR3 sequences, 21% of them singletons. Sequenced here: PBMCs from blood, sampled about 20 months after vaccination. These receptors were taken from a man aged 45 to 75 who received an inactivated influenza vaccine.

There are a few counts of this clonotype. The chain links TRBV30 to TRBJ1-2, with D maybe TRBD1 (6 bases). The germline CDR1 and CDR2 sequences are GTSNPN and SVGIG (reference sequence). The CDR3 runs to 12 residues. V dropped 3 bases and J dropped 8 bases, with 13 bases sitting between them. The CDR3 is CAWSPGQSGYTF. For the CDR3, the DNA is TGTGCCTGGAGCCCTGGACAGTCGGGCTACACCTTC.

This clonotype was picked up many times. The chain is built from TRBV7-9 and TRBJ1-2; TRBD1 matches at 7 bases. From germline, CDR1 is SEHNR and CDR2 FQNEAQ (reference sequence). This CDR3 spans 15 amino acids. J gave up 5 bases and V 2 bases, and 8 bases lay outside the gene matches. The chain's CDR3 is CASSLTGTAGYGYTF. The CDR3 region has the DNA TGTGCCAGCAGCTTAACCGGGACAGCGGGATATGGCTACACCTTC.

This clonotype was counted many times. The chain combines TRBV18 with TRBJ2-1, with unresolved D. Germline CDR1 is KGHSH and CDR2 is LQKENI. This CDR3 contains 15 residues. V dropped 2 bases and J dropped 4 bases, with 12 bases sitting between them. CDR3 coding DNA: TGTGCCAGCTCACCAGGGCAGGAAATATACAATGAGCAGTTCTTC. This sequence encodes CASSPGQEIYNEQFF. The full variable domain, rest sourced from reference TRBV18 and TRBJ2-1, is NAGVMQNPRHLVRRRGQEARLRCSPMKGHSHVYWYRQLPEEGLKFMVYLQKENIIDESGMPKERFSAEFPKEGPSILRIQQVVRGDSAAYFCASSPGQEIYNEQFFGPGTRLTVL.

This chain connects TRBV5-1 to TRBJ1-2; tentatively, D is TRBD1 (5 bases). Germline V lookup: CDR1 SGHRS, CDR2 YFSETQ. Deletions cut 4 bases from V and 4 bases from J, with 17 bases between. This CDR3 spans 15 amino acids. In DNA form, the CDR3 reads TGCGCCAGCAGCGACGCAAGGGACCATATCTATGGCTACACCTTC. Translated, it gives CASSDARDHIYGYTF. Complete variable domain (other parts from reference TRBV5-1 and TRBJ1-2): KAGVTQTPRYLIKTRGQQVTLSCSPISGHRSVSWYQQTPGQGLQFLFEYFSETQRNKGNFPGRFSGRQFSNSRSEMNVSTLELGDSALYLCASSDARDHIYGYTFGSGTRLTVV.

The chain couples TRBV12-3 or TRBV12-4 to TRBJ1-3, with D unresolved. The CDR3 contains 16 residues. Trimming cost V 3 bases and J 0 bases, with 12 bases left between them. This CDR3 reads CASSLEAVHSGNTIYF. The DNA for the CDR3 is TGTGCCAGCAGTTTGGAGGCGGTCCACTCTGGAAACACCATATATTTT.

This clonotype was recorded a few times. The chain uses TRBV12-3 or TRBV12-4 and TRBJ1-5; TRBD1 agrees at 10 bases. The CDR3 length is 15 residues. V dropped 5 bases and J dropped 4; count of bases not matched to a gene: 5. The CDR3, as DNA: TGTGCCAGCAGTCCCGGGACAGGGGCGAATCAGCCCCAGCATTTT. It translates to CASSPGTGANQPQHF.

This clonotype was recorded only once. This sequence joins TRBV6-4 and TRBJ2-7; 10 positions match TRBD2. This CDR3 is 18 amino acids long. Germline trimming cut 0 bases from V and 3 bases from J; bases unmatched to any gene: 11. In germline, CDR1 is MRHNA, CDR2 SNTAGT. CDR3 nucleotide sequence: TGTGCCAGCAGTGACTCGGCTAGCGGGAGAGTAGAATGCTACGAGCAGTACTTC. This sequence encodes CASSDSASGRVECYEQYF.

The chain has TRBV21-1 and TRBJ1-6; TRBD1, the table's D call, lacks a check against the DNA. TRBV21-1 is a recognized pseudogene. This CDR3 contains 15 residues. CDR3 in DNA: TGTGCCAGCAGCGGGTGGACAGGAGATAATTCACCCCTCCACTTT. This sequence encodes CASSGWTGDNSPLHF.

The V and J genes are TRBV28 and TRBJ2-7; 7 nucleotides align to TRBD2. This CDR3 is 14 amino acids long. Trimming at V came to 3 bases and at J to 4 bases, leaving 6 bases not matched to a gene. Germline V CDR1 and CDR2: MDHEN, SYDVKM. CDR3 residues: CASSFSSGLYEQYF. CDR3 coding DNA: TGTGCCAGCAGTTTTTCTAGCGGATTATACGAGCAGTACTTC. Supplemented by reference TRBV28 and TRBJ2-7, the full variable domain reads DVKVTQSSRYLVKRTGEKVFLECVQDMDHENMFWYRQDPGLGLRLIYFSYDVKMKEKGDIPEGYSVSREKKERFSLILESASTNQTSMYLCASSFSSGLYEQYFGPGTRLTVT.

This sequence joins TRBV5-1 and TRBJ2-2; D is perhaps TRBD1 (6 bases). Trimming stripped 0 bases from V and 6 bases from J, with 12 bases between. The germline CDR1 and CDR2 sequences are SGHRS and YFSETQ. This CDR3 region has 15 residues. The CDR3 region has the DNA TGCGCCAGCAGCTTGGACACAGGGTCGTCCGGGGAGCTGTTTTTT. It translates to CASSLDTGSSGELFF.

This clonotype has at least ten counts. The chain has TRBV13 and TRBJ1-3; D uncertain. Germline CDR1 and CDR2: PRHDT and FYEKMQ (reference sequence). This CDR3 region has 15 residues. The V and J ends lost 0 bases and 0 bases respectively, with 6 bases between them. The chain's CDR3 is CASSLGDSSGNTIYF. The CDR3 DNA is TGTGCCAGCAGCTTAGGTGATTCCTCTGGAAACACCATATATTTT.

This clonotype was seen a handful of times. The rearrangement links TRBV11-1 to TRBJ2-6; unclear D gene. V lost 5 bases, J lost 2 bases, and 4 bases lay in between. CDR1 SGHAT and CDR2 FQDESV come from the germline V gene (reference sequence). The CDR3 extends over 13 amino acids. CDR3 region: CASSRPGANVLTF. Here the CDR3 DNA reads TGTGCCAGCAGCCGACCTGGGGCCAACGTCCTGACTTTC.

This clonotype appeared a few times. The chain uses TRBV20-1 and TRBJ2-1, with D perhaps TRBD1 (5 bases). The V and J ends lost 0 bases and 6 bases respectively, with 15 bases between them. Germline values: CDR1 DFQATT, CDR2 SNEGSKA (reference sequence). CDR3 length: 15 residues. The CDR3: CSARDWYTGGNEQFF. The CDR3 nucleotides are TGCAGTGCTAGAGATTGGTATACAGGTGGCAATGAGCAGTTCTTC.

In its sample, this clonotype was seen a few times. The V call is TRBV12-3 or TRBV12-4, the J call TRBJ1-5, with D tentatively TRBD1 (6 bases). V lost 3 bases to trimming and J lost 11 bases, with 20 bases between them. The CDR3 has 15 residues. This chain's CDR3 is CASSLFGGQRLSQHF. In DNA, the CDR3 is TGTGCCAGCAGTTTGTTCGGGGGACAAAGATTGTCCCAGCATTTT.

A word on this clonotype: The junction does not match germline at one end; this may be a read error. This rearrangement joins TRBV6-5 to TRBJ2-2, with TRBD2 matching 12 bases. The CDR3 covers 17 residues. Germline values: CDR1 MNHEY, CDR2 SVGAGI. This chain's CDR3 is CASSSIGLAGTTGEVFF. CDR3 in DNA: TGTGCCAGCAGTTCGATAGGACTAGCGGGGACCACCGGGGAGGTGTTTTTT.

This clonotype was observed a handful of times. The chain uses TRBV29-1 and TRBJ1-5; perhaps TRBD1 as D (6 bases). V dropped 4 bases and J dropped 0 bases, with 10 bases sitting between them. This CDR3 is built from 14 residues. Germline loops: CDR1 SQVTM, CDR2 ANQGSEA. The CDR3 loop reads CSVVGGDSNQPQHF. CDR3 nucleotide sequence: TGCAGCGTTGTAGGGGGGGATAGCAATCAGCCCCAGCATTTT.

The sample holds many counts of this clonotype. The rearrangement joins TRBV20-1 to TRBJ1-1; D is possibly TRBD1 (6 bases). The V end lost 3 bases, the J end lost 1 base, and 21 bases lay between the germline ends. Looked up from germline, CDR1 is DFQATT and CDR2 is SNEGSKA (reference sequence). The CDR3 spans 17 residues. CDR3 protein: CSASNGIHGQPNTEAFF. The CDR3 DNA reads TGCAGTGCTAGTAATGGTATCCATGGACAGCCGAACACTGAAGCTTTCTTT.

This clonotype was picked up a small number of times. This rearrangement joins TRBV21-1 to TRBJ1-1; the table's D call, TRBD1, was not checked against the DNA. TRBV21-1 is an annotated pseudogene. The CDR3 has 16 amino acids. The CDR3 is CASQRSKTGINTEAFF. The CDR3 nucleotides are TGTGCCAGCCAAAGAAGCAAGACAGGAATTAACACTGAAGCTTTCTTT.

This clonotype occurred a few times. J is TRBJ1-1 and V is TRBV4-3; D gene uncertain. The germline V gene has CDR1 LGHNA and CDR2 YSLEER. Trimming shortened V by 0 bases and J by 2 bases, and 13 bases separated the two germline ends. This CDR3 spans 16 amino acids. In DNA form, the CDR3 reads TGCGCCAGCAGCCAAGATTTGTCCCCCCGAAACACTGAAGCTTTCTTT. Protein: CASSQDLSPRNTEAFF.

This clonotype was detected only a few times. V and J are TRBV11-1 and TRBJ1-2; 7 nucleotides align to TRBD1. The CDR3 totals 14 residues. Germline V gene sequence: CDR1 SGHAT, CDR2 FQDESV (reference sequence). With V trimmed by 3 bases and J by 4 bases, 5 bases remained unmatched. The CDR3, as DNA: TGTGCCAGCAGCTTCTACAGGGGTGGCTATGGCTACACCTTC. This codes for CASSFYRGGYGYTF. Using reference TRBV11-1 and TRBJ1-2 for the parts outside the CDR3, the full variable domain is EAEVAQSPRYKITEKSQAVAFWCDPISGHATLYWYRQILGQGPELLVQFQDESVVDDSQLPKDRFSAERLKGVDSTLKIQPAELGDSAMYLCASSFYRGGYGYTFGSGTRLTVV.

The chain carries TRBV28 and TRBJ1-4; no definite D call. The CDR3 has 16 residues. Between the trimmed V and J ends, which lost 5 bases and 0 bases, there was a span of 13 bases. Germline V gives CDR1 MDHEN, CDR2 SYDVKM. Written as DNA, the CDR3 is TGTGCCAGCAGTGACCGAGGGTACACAACTAATGAAAAACTGTTTTTT. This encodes CASSDRGYTTNEKLFF.

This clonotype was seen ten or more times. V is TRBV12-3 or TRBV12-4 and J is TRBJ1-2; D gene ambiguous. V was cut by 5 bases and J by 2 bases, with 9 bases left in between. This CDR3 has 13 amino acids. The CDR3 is CASSLLDNYGYTF. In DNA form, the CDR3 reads TGTGCCAGCAGTCTTTTAGACAACTATGGCTACACCTTC.

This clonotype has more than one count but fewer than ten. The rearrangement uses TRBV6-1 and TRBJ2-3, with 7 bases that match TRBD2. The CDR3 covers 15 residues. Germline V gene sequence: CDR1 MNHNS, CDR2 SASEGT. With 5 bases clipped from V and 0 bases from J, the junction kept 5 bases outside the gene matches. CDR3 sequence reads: CASSRGLGSTDTQYF. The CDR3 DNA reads TGTGCCAGCAGTCGTGGACTAGGGAGCACAGATACGCAGTATTTT.